This T cell receptor beta chain was identified during a study of Graves' ophthalmopathy and Graves' hyperthyroidism. Findings and limits, study-wide: The model's prediction of ophthalmopathy progression had 65% to 71% sensitivity and roughly 72% specificity. Blood also held most thyroid clonotypes expanded above 0.001 frequency.

Scientists amplified the TCR beta CDR3 regions from RNA transcripts. HTBI primers were employed in first-round RT-PCR, then a second-round multiplex PCR followed. Using its own MiXCR run on the multiplex PCR reads, TCRdb lists one record per CDR3 protein. Of some 200,000 distinct CDR3 sequences in the sample, just under 30% were seen once. This clonotype was recorded many times. Its antigen is currently unknown. The sequencing input was peripheral blood. The sequence was collected from a man aged 45 to 65 with Graves' ophthalmopathy.

The CDR3 spells CASSATGGFEAFF. Here the CDR3 DNA reads TGTGCCAGCAGTGCCACAGGGGGATTTGAAGCTTTCTTT. The V and J genes are TRBV28 and TRBJ1-1, with TRBD1 matching over 8 bases. Germline V gene data show CDR1 as MDHEN and CDR2 as SYDVKM. V dropped 5 bases and J dropped 7; count of bases not matched to a gene: 6. The CDR3 has 13 residues.